These T cell receptor beta chains were read from a single sample in a study of CD8+CD57+ T cells in acquired aplastic anemia. TCRdb re-analysed the reads in MiXCR, keeping a single row per CDR3 protein. The sample holds 200,000 to 300,000 distinct CDR3 sequences, 82% seen once. Sequencing input: sorted CD4+, CD8+, or CD8+CD57+ T cells (not recorded which) from PBMCs. These receptors all come from a human donor with aplastic anemia. CDR3s include the opening cysteine and the closing phenylalanine or tryptophan. D genes are given only for firm matches. Clone size is given for some rows only: seen once, a few or many times, or a class if the clone is expanded.

CDR3 protein	CDR3 DNA	clone size	V gene	D gene	J gene
CASSAGVGGAEQYF	TGTGCCAGCAGCGCAGGAGTGGGAGGGGCCGAGCAGTACTTC	-	TRBV11-3	TRBD2	TRBJ2-7
CASSLPGGPDTQTQYF	TGTGCCAGCAGCTTACCGGGCGGGCCCGATACGCAGACCCAGTACTTC	-	TRBV7-8	-	TRBJ2-5
CASSEAGIPEPQF	TGTGCCAGCAGCGAAGCGGGAATCCCCGAGCCGCAGTTC	-	TRBV7-8	TRBD2	TRBJ2-1
CASSTATGSGDTQYF	TGTGCCAGCAGCACAGCCACAGGGAGCGGAGATACGCAGTATTTT	-	TRBV5-6	-	TRBJ2-3
CATSPRGVAYEQYF	TGTGCCACCAGCCCCCGGGGCGTAGCCTACGAGCAGTACTTC	-	TRBV5-4	-	TRBJ2-7
CASSIAGGSMGSSLTF	TGTGCCAGTAGTATAGCGGGGGGATCCATGGGCAGTTCTCTGACTTTC	-	TRBV7-9	TRBD2	TRBJ2-6
CASSSGLNEQYVGF	-	few	TRBV7-2	-	TRBJ2-5
CASSFERSAGSDEYF	TGTGCCAGCAGCTTTGAAAGAAGCGCGGGGAGCGATGAGTATTTT	once	TRBV7-9	-	TRBJ2-3
CASSPGTSGGSYEQYF	TGTGCCAGCTCACCTGGGACTAGCGGGGGATCCTACGAGCAGTACTTC	-	TRBV18	TRBD2	TRBJ2-7
CASSPAGGTDTQYYF	TGTGCCAGCAGCCCCGCGGGAGGGACCGATACGCAGTATTATTTT	-	TRBV7-8	TRBD2	TRBJ2-3
CASSFERSGGSGYTF	TGTGCCAGCAGCTTTGAGAGGAGCGGGGGGAGTGGTTACACCTTC	-	TRBV7-9	-	TRBJ1-2
CASSFRSYGQYFEQFF	TGTGCCAGCAGCTTTCGCTCCTACGGGCAGTACTTCGAGCAGTTCTTC	once	TRBV9	-	TRBJ2-1
CSTSREATATDTQYF	TGCTCCACCAGCAGAGAAGCGACAGCTACAGATACGCAGTATTTT	-	TRBV15	-	TRBJ2-3
CASSFEISGGTEEFF	TGTGCCAGCAGCTTTGAAATAAGCGGGGGGACCGAAGAGTTCTTT	-	TRBV7-9	-	TRBJ1-1
CASSPATGAGEQYF	TGTGCCAGCAGCCCGGCTACGGGGGCGGGTGAGCAGTACTTC	-	TRBV7-2	-	TRBJ2-7
CASIPFRTDTQYF	TGTGCCAGCATCCCGTTTCGCACAGATACGCAGTATTTT	-	TRBV2	-	TRBJ2-3
CASGFGSEDKQYF	TGCGCCAGCGGCTTCGGTTCGGAAGATAAGCAGTATTTT	-	TRBV5-1	-	TRBJ2-3
CASSSTRARPQHF	TGTGCCAGCAGCTCTACTAGGGCGAGGCCCCAGCATTTT	-	TRBV5-4	-	TRBJ1-5